Included here is one T cell receptor (beta chain) sequence, with context. V dropped 2 bases and J dropped 2 bases, with 9 bases sitting between them. CDR1 is KGHSH and CDR2 is LQKENI in the germline V gene. The CDR3 covers 14 residues. These data originate in a study of blood T cell repertoires in COVID-19. Assay: immunoSEQ multiplex PCR; the TCRdb copy retains only in-frame clones and omits some. The data hold about 430,000 clones, with 85% to 90% observed a single time. The chain links TRBV18 to TRBJ1-2, with TRBD1 as a possible D gene (6 bases). This receptor was identified in a man younger than 40 who had recovered from COVID-19. Material: PBMCs or T cells enriched from blood (not recorded which). This CDR3 reads CASSPRGQNYGYTF. The DNA for the CDR3 is TGTGCCAGCTCACCAAGGGGACAAAACTATGGCTACACCTTC.